This entry lists 2 T cell receptor beta chains sequenced from one sample in a study of blood T cell repertoires in COVID-19. Clones were sequenced by immunoSEQ multiplex PCR, and TCRdb holds only the in-frame ones, with some missing. In the table there are about 280,000 clones, nearly 90% of which are singletons. Sequencing used PBMCs or T cells enriched from blood (not recorded which). The receptors were gathered from a woman in her 30s who had recovered from COVID-19.

The chain is built from TRBV30 and TRBJ1-3; D remains ambiguous. Germline CDR1 GTSNPN, CDR2 SVGIG (reference sequence). The CDR3 extends over 13 amino acids. Trimming cost V 0 bases and J 5 bases, with 8 bases left between them. DNA for the CDR3: TGTGCCTGGAGTGTAAATCACAGAAACACCATATATTTT. It encodes CAWSVNHRNTIYF.

The chain recombines TRBV9 with TRBJ2-7; perhaps TRBD2 as D (6 bases). The CDR3 totals 14 residues. CDR1 is SGDLS and CDR2 is YYNGEE in the germline V gene. The V end lost 6 bases, the J end lost 4 bases, and 17 bases lay between the germline ends. Here the CDR3 DNA reads TGTGCCAGCATCCAACCGGGGGAGCTTTACGAGCAGTACTTC. Translation gives CASIQPGELYEQYF.